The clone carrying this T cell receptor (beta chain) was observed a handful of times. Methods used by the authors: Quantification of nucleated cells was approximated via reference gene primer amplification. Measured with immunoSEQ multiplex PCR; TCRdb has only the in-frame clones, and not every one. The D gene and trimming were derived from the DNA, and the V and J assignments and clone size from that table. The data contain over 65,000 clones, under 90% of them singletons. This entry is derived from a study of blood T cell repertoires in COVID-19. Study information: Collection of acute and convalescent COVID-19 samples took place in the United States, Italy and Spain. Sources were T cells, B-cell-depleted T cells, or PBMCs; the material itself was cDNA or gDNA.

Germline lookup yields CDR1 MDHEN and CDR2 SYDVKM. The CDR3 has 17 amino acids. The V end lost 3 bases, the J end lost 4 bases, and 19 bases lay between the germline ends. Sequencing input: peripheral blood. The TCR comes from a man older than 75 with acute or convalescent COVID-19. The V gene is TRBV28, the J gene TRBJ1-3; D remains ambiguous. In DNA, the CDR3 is TGTGCCAGCAGTTTCCGTACCGGGTCGCCGAGAGGAAACACCATATATTTT. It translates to CASSFRTGSPRGNTIYF.